These 2 T cell receptor beta chains came from one sample sequenced in a study of memory CD4+ T cells and cytomegalovirus serostatus. TCRdb keeps only in-frame clones here, not all; method: immunoSEQ multiplex PCR. This repertoire shows roughly 64,000 clones, approximately 71% found once; its top ten account for 0.88%. Single viable CD3+CD4+CD8-CD45RO+ cells were sorted as the memory CD4+ T cells. The sample was memory CD4+ T cells from blood. The receptors were sampled from an adult in good health and CMV-seronegative.

This chain connects TRBV10-3 to TRBJ2-7, with 7 bases lining up with TRBD2. The V gene end was trimmed by 2 bases and the J gene end by 3 bases; junction bases not matched to a gene: 16. The germline V gene encodes CDR1 ENHRY and CDR2 SYGVKD. CDR3 size: 18 residues. CDR3 DNA: TGTGCCATCAGTGAGGGTACGGTGTTGGCTAGCGGCCTCTACGAGCAGTACTTC. Translating it yields CAISEGTVLASGLYEQYF.

The CDR3 nucleotides read TGTGCCAGCAGTAACAGGAGACCTGGGGCCAACGTCCTGACTTTC. Translating it yields CASSNRRPGANVLTF. The V call is TRBV6-5, the J call TRBJ2-6; D is possibly TRBD1 (5 bases). Germline V gene lookup returns CDR1 MNHEY and CDR2 SVGAGI. Trimming cost V 5 bases and J 2 bases, with 10 bases left between them. There are 15 residues in the CDR3.